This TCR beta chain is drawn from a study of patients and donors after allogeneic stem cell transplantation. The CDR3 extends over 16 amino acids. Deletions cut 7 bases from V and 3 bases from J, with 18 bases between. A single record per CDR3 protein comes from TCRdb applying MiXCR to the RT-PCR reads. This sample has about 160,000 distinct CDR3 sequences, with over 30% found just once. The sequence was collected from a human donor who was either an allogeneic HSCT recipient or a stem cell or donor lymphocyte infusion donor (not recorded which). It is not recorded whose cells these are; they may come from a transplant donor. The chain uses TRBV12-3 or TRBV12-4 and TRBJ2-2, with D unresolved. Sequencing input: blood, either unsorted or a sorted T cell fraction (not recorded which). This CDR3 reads CASTPFGGLDTGELFF. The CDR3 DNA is TGTGCCAGCACCCCTTTCGGTGGGCTGGACACCGGGGAGCTGTTTTTT.